This TCR beta chain comes out of a study of PD-1 blockade in classical Hodgkin lymphoma. In the study overall: Nivolumab dosed at 3 mg/kg went to patients intravenously every 2 weeks. The study's findings and limits: Reported findings placed baseline TCR diversity lower in newly diagnosed patients (compared with healthy donors). Significantly greater TCR diversity emerged by C4D1 in CD4+ cells but not CD8+ cells. Patients starting nivolumab under 1 year after ASCT were excluded.

Trimming removed 5 bases at V and 6 bases at J, with 19 bases between. The CDR3 is 16 residues long. The germline CDR1 and CDR2 sequences are LNHDA and SQIVND (reference sequence). TCRdb keeps only in-frame clones here, not all; method: immunoSEQ multiplex PCR. The table has about 93,000 clones, roughly 79% seen once; the top ten hold around 15%. Each and every patient relapsed after autologous stem cell transplantation, and patients got differing brentuximab vedotin exposure. A word on this clone: Its antigen is currently unknown.

The clonotype comes from a human donor with classical Hodgkin lymphoma. This chain joins TRBV19 and TRBJ2-2, with TRBD2 as a possible D gene (6 bases). Sequences were derived from peripheral blood mononuclear cells (PBMCs), sampled before the second cycle of nivolumab. The CDR3 spells CASSDFGIGRPGELFF. As DNA, the CDR3 is TGTGCCAGTAGTGATTTCGGGATAGGGAGGCCCGGGGAGCTGTTTTTT.